The TCR beta chain described here comes from a study of CD8 T cells in Susac syndrome. When the RNA was reverse transcribed, random hexamers were used with an input of roughly 0.45 to 1 ug. TCRdb used MiXCR to reprocess the immunoSEQ multiplex PCR reads, holding one entry per CDR3 protein. The sample yields 70,000 to 100,000 distinct CDR3 sequences, approximately 92% seen once. There are a few counts of this clonotype. The authors sequenced TCR beta from blood CD8+ and CD4+ T cells. The control participants were healthy donors, and these controls were matched with respect to both age and sex. Material for sequencing was CD8+ T cells from PBMCs. The sequence derives from a human donor in good health.

The DNA of the CDR3 is TGTGCCAGCAGCTTGATAGGCGGGGGCACTGAAGCTTTCTTT. Translated, it gives CASSLIGGGTEAFF. The gene calls are TRBV5-4 and TRBJ1-1, with D perhaps TRBD1 (5 bases). The CDR3 covers 14 residues. Germline lookup yields CDR1 SGHNT and CDR2 YYREEE (reference sequence). V was pared by 1 base and J by 4 bases, with 11 bases between.